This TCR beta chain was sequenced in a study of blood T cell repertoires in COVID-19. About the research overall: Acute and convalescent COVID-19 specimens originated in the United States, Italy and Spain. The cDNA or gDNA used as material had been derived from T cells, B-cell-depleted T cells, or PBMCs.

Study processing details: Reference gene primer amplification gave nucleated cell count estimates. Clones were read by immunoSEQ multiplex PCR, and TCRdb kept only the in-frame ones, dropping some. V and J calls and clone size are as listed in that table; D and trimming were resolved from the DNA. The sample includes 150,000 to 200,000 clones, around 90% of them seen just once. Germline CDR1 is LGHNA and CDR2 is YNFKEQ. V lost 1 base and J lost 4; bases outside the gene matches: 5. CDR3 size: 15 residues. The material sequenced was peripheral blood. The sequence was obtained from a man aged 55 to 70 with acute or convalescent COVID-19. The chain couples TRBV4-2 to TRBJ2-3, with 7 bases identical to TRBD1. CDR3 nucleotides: TGTGCCAGCAGCCAAGGACAGGGTGGGGCAGATACGCAGTATTTT. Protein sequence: CASSQGQGGADTQYF.